The 24 T cell receptor beta chains listed next were all sequenced from one sample in a study of T-cell memory formation after mild COVID-19. MiXCR was run by TCRdb on the 5' RACE reads, yielding one entry per CDR3 protein. The sample yields fewer than 400,000 distinct CDR3 sequences, more than 15% seen once. The sequencing input was PBMCs or a T cell subset sorted from them (not recorded which). Source of these receptors: a man between 18 and 35 years old who had mild COVID-19 (a few samples of this study predate the infection). Cell type and time point are not known.

CDR3 in amino acids: CASTVTSGGYNEQFF. The DNA for the CDR3 is TGCGCCAGCACCGTGACTAGCGGGGGTTACAATGAGCAGTTCTTC. The chain employs TRBV4-1 and TRBJ2-1; 12 positions match TRBD2. The germline V gene encodes CDR1 MGHRA and CDR2 YSYEKL. Germline trimming cut 7 bases from V and 4 bases from J; bases unmatched to any gene: 5. The CDR3 consists of 15 residues.

There are a few counts of this clonotype. The chain links TRBV11-2 to TRBJ2-2; TRBD1 might be the D (5 bases). This CDR3 spans 16 amino acids. Deletions cut 3 bases from V and 2 bases from J, with 13 bases between. Germline CDR1 and CDR2: SGHAT and FQNNGV. CDR3: CASSFSGQGNTGELFF. Here the CDR3 DNA reads TGTGCCAGCAGCTTTTCCGGCCAGGGAAACACCGGGGAGCTGTTTTTT.

This clonotype has just a few counts. CDR3 coding DNA: TGTGCCAGTAGTATTGCTTTTATTGCAGGGGACACAGATACGCAGTATTTT. It codes for CASSIAFIAGDTDTQYF. The genes are TRBV19 and TRBJ2-3, with D possibly being TRBD1 (6 bases). This CDR3 region has 17 residues. V dropped 3 bases and J dropped 2 bases, with 18 bases sitting between them. Germline values: CDR1 LNHDA, CDR2 SQIVND (reference sequence).

The table lists this clonotype with many counts. The rearrangement links TRBV7-2 to TRBJ1-1, with 8 bases identical to TRBD1. Germline CDR1 is SGHTA and CDR2 is FQGNSA. Trimming took 3 bases from V and 4 from J; bases not matched to a gene: 1. This CDR3 region has 13 residues. The CDR3 DNA reads TGTGCCAGCAGCTTGGACAGGGTCACTGAAGCTTTCTTT. Translating gives CASSLDRVTEAFF.

There are a few counts of this clonotype. V gene TRBV6-2 or TRBV6-3 combines with J gene TRBJ2-1; 7 nucleotides line up with TRBD1. The germline gives CDR1 MNHEY, CDR2 SVGEGT. V dropped 5 bases and J dropped 7; count of bases not matched to a gene: 14. The CDR3 sequence is 16 residues long. CDR3 in DNA: TGTGCCAGCAGTCCCCGACAGGGTCGAAGTCTAAATGAGCAGTTCTTC. It is translated as CASSPRQGRSLNEQFF.

This clonotype was observed a few times. This chain connects TRBV5-1 to TRBJ2-5, with 8 positions matching TRBD2. The germline V gene has CDR1 SGHRS and CDR2 YFSETQ. The CDR3 loop spans 15 amino acids. The J segment lost 3 bases and the V segment lost 4 bases, leaving 8 bases of the junction unmatched. This CDR3 reads CASSQATSGKETQYF. Written as DNA, the CDR3 is TGCGCCAGCAGCCAGGCTACTAGCGGAAAAGAGACCCAGTACTTC.

This clonotype was seen more than once but under ten times. This chain connects TRBV7-9 to TRBJ2-5, with D perhaps TRBD2 (5 bases). Germline CDR1 is SEHNR and CDR2 is FQNEAQ (reference sequence). CDR3 length: 16 amino acids. V lost 7 bases and J lost 2, with 20 bases in between. In DNA form, the CDR3 reads TGTGCCAGCAAGGAGGCCGGGGTCCTCCGACAAGAGACCCAGTACTTC. Protein: CASKEAGVLRQETQYF. The complete variable domain, with remaining parts taken from reference TRBV7-9 and TRBJ2-5, reads DTGVSQNPRHKITKRGQNVTFRCDPISEHNRLYWYRQTLGQGPEFLTYFQNEAQLEKSRLLSDRFSAERPKGSFSTLEIQRTEQGDSAMYLCASKEAGVLRQETQYFGPGTRLLVL.

The chain uses TRBV12-3 or TRBV12-4 and TRBJ1-4; no clear D gene. The CDR3 sequence is 12 residues long. The V and J ends lost 3 bases and 14 bases respectively, with 13 bases between them. CDR3: CASSFVSLDLFF. The CDR3 coding sequence is TGTGCCAGCAGTTTTGTCAGTCTTGACCTGTTTTTT.

This clonotype came up many times. Germline and junction disagree at one end, which may indicate a read error. This sequence joins TRBV5-1 and TRBJ2-2, with a possible D match to TRBD1 (6 bases). The length of the CDR3 is 13 residues. Germline values: CDR1 SGHRS, CDR2 YFSETQ. The DNA of the CDR3 is TGTGCCAGCAGCTTACAGGGTACCGGGGAGCTGTTTTTT. This codes for CASSLQGTGELFF.

The chain couples TRBV6-2 or TRBV6-3 to TRBJ2-2; 9 nucleotides match TRBD2. The CDR3 spans 21 residues. V gave up 5 bases and J gave up 0 bases; unmatched junction bases: 19. The germline V gene encodes CDR1 MNHEY and CDR2 SVGEGT. The CDR3 here is CASSPPGRAGGLIANTGELFF. CDR3 nucleotide sequence: TGTGCCAGCAGTCCCCCCGGGCGAGCGGGGGGATTGATCGCGAACACCGGGGAGCTGTTTTTT.

CDR3 DNA: TGTGCCAGCAGCCTTCCAGGGTCAGCCTACGAGCAGTACTTC. This translates into CASSLPGSAYEQYF. The rearrangement links TRBV12-3 or TRBV12-4 to TRBJ2-7, with D maybe TRBD1 (5 bases). This CDR3 has 14 amino acids. V lost 6 bases, J lost 2 bases, and 14 bases lay in between.

This clonotype has just a few counts. The CDR3: CASSFGQDYEQYV. Written as DNA, the CDR3 is TGTGCCAGCAGTTTCGGCCAGGACTACGAGCAGTACGTC. J is TRBJ2-7 and V is TRBV28, with unresolved D. From germline, CDR1 is MDHEN and CDR2 SYDVKM. V shed 3 bases and J shed 3 bases, with 9 bases lying between them. There are 13 residues in the CDR3.

The rearrangement links TRBV7-2 to TRBJ2-1, with D perhaps matching TRBD2 (7 bases). The CDR3 runs 17 residues. Germline V gene data show CDR1 as SGHTA and CDR2 as FQGNSA. V shed 4 bases and J shed 7 bases, with 23 bases lying between them. The CDR3 is CASSSTVGGLFVNEQFF. The CDR3 nucleotides read TGTGCCAGCAGCTCTACTGTGGGGGGGCTCTTCGTAAATGAGCAGTTCTTC.

The chain recombines TRBV20-1 with TRBJ2-3, with 8 bases lining up with TRBD1. The length of the CDR3 is 14 residues. After removal of 6 bases from V and 3 bases from J, the junction contained 8 bases not matched to a gene. Germline V gene data show CDR1 as DFQATT and CDR2 as SNEGSKA (reference sequence). CDR3 loop: CSAQGAGPTDTQYF. CDR3 nucleotides: TGCAGTGCCCAGGGGGCAGGGCCAACAGATACGCAGTATTTT.

This sequence joins TRBV6-2 or TRBV6-3 and TRBJ2-5, with TRBD1 matching over 7 bases. The CDR3 is 15 residues long. V was clipped by 7 bases and J by 4 bases; unmatched bases: 12. Germline V gene data show CDR1 as MNHEY and CDR2 as SVGEGT. The CDR3 nucleotides read TGTGCCAGCAACGATCCGCGACAGGGTGGAGAGACCCAGTACTTC. It yields the protein CASNDPRQGGETQYF.

The chain uses TRBV20-1 and TRBJ2-5; no clear D gene. Germline CDR1 and CDR2: DFQATT and SNEGSKA (reference sequence). CDR3 length equals 13 residues. V lost 5 bases and J lost 0, with 10 bases in between. CDR3 sequence reads: CSAVHPYQETQYF. In DNA, the CDR3 is TGCAGTGCTGTACATCCGTACCAAGAGACCCAGTACTTC.

This clonotype has at least ten counts. V usage is TRBV5-1 and J usage is TRBJ2-1, with a possible D match to TRBD2 (5 bases). The CDR3 extends over 14 amino acids. Germline V gene lookup returns CDR1 SGHRS and CDR2 YFSETQ. Trimming shortened V by 2 bases and J by 10 bases, and 16 bases separated the two germline ends. The chain's CDR3 is CASSLGLVLEEQFF. CDR3 nucleotides: TGCGCCAGCAGCTTAGGGCTAGTACTAGAAGAGCAGTTCTTC.

This clonotype was seen only a few times. J is TRBJ1-2 and V is TRBV7-2; D ambiguous. Trimming removed 5 bases from V and 8 bases from J, with 18 bases in between. The CDR3 covers 14 residues. Per germline, CDR1 SGHTA and CDR2 FQGNSA. Written as DNA, the CDR3 is TGTGCCAGCAGCCCCCGATGGGAGGGCGGAGGCTACACCTTC. Its protein is CASSPRWEGGGYTF.

The chain carries TRBV11-3 and TRBJ2-2; D unresolved. This CDR3 has 13 residues. CDR1 and CDR2 (germline): SGHNT, YENEEA. Trimming removed 3 bases at V and 7 bases at J, with 9 bases between. CDR3 sequence (DNA): TGTGCCAGCAGCTTGTCGGACGGCGGGGAGCTGTTTTTT. Protein: CASSLSDGGELFF.

This clonotype came up a few times. The chain combines TRBV15 with TRBJ2-1; D may match TRBD1 or TRBD2 (5 bases each). This CDR3 contains 20 residues. Germline-derived CDR1 and CDR2 are LNHNV and YYDKDF (reference sequence). Trimming took off 3 bases at V and 0 bases at J, with 24 bases between the two ends. This CDR3 reads CATSSVLWGTTQGSYNEQFF. In nucleotides, the CDR3 is TGTGCCACCAGCAGCGTACTGTGGGGGACCACTCAGGGCTCCTACAATGAGCAGTTCTTC. The variable domain in full, with the rest retrieved from reference TRBV15 and TRBJ2-1, is DAMVIQNPRYQVTQFGKPVTLSCSQTLNHNVMYWYQQKSSQAPKLLFHYYDKDFNNEADTPDNFQSRRPNTSFCFLDIRSPGLGDTAMYLCATSSVLWGTTQGSYNEQFFGPGTRLTVL.

V gene TRBV7-3 combines with J gene TRBJ2-5; D is unresolved. This CDR3 is built from 12 residues. Germline values: CDR1 SGHTA, CDR2 FQGTGA. V lost 8 bases, J lost 1 base, and 8 bases lay in between. CDR3 DNA sequence: TGTGCCAGCGGTCGGTCCCAAGAGACCCAGTACTTC. Translation gives CASGRSQETQYF.

The chain recombines TRBV29-1 with TRBJ1-3; the D gene is possibly TRBD1 (6 bases). There are 13 residues in the CDR3. In germline, CDR1 is SQVTM, CDR2 ANQGSEA. V gave up 7 bases and J gave up 2 bases, with 12 bases separating them. The CDR3 loop is CSANREAGNTIYF. DNA for the CDR3: TGCAGCGCCAACAGGGAGGCTGGAAACACCATATATTTT.

The chain is built from TRBV5-1 and TRBJ1-1; a weak D match, TRBD1 (5 bases). Germline CDR1 is SGHRS and CDR2 is YFSETQ. Trimming shortened V by 2 bases and J by 7 bases, and 15 bases separated the two germline ends. This CDR3 has 14 residues. CDR3: CASSLSRGPYEAFF. The DNA for the CDR3 is TGCGCCAGCAGCTTATCGCGGGGCCCCTATGAAGCTTTCTTT.

The chain joins TRBV12-3 or TRBV12-4 to TRBJ2-2, with TRBD2 matching over 7 bases. This CDR3 contains 16 residues. Losses at the gene ends were 1 base for V and 4 bases for J; bases not matched to a gene: 6. The CDR3 here is CASSLVAGRVTGELFF. CDR3 DNA sequence: TGTGCCAGCAGTTTAGTAGCGGGTCGGGTCACCGGGGAGCTGTTTTTT.